The 13 T cell receptor beta chains in this list originate from one sample, sequenced in a study of human T cells and chemical hapten exposure. TCRdb fed the RACE reads into MiXCR, producing one record per CDR3 protein. The sample holds some 88,000 distinct CDR3 sequences; 8% to 13% are singletons and the top ten take roughly 2%. As for time point: patch test 2, 6 weeks after DPC sensitization. Treatment in this sample: therapeutic diphenylcyclopropenone sensitization with weekly scalp DPC. The starting material was whole blood, obtained in connection with sensitization to the hapten diphenylcyclopropenone (DPC). The receptor source for this set is a man aged 40-50 years with alopecia areata. Some clones in this sample may be carry-over from other donors' samples.

The chain couples TRBV5-4 to TRBJ2-3; 8 bases align to TRBD2. The CDR3 length is 16 residues. Losses at the gene ends were 0 bases for V and 1 base for J; bases not matched to a gene: 4. Germline V CDR1 and CDR2: SGHNT, YYREEE (reference sequence). CDR3 amino acids: CASSLGGRSRTDTQYF. The CDR3 DNA reads TGTGCCAGCAGCTTGGGCGGGAGGTCTCGCACAGATACGCAGTATTTT.

This clonotype has ten or more counts. This chain links TRBV2 with TRBJ1-6; D is possibly TRBD1 (5 bases). Germline V gene lookup returns CDR1 SNHLY and CDR2 FYNNEI. CDR3 length equals 15 residues. The V gene lost 7 bases and the J gene lost 6 bases, with 16 bases spanning the gap. The CDR3 sequence: CASIRGGAGNSPLHF. CDR3 nucleotides: TGTGCCAGCATTAGAGGTGGGGCTGGTAATTCACCCCTCCACTTT.

This clonotype has more than one count but fewer than ten. V gene TRBV14 combines with J gene TRBJ2-2, with 12 bases matching TRBD2. The CDR3 is 19 residues long. The V gene's germline CDR1 is SGHDN and CDR2 FVKESK. V shed 4 bases and J 0 bases; nucleotides not matched to a gene: 9. In DNA form, the CDR3 reads TGTGCCAGCAGCCGTAGACTAGCGGGAGCCCCCTCGAACACCGGGGAGCTGTTTTTT. Amino acids: CASSRRLAGAPSNTGELFF.

The rearrangement links TRBV9 to TRBJ2-1; TRBD1 matches at 7 bases. Germline lookup yields CDR1 SGDLS and CDR2 YYNGEE. Trimming cost V 4 bases and J 3 bases; bases outside gene matches: 4. CDR3 length: 14 residues. This chain's CDR3 is CASSTQGVYNEQFF. The CDR3 DNA reads TGTGCCAGCAGCACCCAGGGGGTCTACAATGAGCAGTTCTTC. The full variable domain, its missing parts supplied by reference TRBV9 and TRBJ2-1, is DSGVTQTPKHLITATGQRVTLRCSPRSGDLSVYWYQQSLDQGLQFLIQYYNGEERAKGNILERFSAQQFPDLHSELNLSSLELGDSALYFCASSTQGVYNEQFFGPGTRLTVL.

Note on this clonotype: At one of its ends the junction is not consistent with the germline gene, which may arise from a read error. The genes are TRBV6-2 or TRBV6-3 and TRBJ2-7; D gene uncertain. CDR3 length equals 12 residues. Germline loops: CDR1 MNHEY, CDR2 SVGEGT. CDR3 sequence reads: CTSRSNAYEQYF. DNA for the CDR3: TGTACCAGCAGATCTAACGCCTACGAGCAGTACTTC.

The chain joins TRBV28 to TRBJ2-7; D remains unclear. Germline assignment: CDR1 MDHEN and CDR2 SYDVKM. V shed 4 bases and J shed 3 bases, with 13 bases lying between them. The CDR3 has 14 amino acids. CDR3 amino acids: CASSSHDLLYEQYF. Written as DNA, the CDR3 is TGTGCCAGCAGTTCCCATGACTTACTCTACGAGCAGTACTTC.

The rearrangement links TRBV12-3 or TRBV12-4 to TRBJ2-1; D ambiguous. CDR3 length: 14 residues. Trimming took 6 bases from V and 6 from J, leaving 15 bases between them. Here the CDR3 reads CASSPGPGLNEQFF. CDR3 nucleotide sequence: TGTGCCAGCAGCCCTGGGCCGGGCCTCAATGAGCAGTTCTTC.

This clonotype was observed a few times. The J gene is TRBJ2-5, the V gene TRBV7-2; D gene ambiguous. This CDR3 spans 15 amino acids. V was pared by 2 bases and J by 3 bases, with 13 bases between. Germline CDR1 reads SGHTA; CDR2 reads FQGNSA. CDR3 residues: CASSLRPTGEETQYF. CDR3 DNA sequence: TGTGCCAGCAGCTTAAGGCCGACGGGCGAAGAGACCCAGTACTTC.

This clonotype showed up many times. The genes are TRBV5-1 and TRBJ2-1, with D unclear. The CDR3 has 13 residues. V lost 0 bases, J lost 10 bases, and 11 bases lay in between. Per the germline V gene, CDR1 is SGHRS and CDR2 is YFSETQ. CDR3 amino acids: CASSLVTSEEQFF. The CDR3 bases are TGCGCCAGCAGCTTGGTCACATCGGAAGAGCAGTTCTTC.

The CDR3 nucleotides are TGTGCCAGCAGCGTAGGTGCAGAGACCCTCCAAGAGACCCAGTACTTC. It encodes CASSVGAETLQETQYF. The V and J genes are TRBV9 and TRBJ2-5; D remains unclear. The V end was cut by 0 bases, the J end by 1 base, with 13 bases between. CDR1 is SGDLS, CDR2 YYNGEE, per germline. The CDR3 covers 16 residues.

The chain combines TRBV12-3 or TRBV12-4 with TRBJ2-1; D ambiguous. V lost 7 bases, J lost 7 bases, and 23 bases lay in between. This CDR3 has 16 amino acids. Here the CDR3 reads CASTIVSPDAWNEQFF. The CDR3 bases are TGTGCCAGCACCATTGTCTCGCCAGATGCTTGGAATGAGCAGTTCTTC.

This clonotype was picked up many times. The chain is built from TRBV9 and TRBJ2-3; no firm D call. V lost 4 bases, J lost 3 bases, and 9 bases lay in between. CDR1 is SGDLS, CDR2 YYNGEE, per germline. The CDR3 has 13 amino acids. The CDR3 loop reads CASSPRPTDTQYF. The CDR3 nucleotides read TGTGCCAGCAGCCCCCGACCTACAGATACGCAGTATTTT.

In its sample, this clonotype was seen many times. This rearrangement joins TRBV11-3 to TRBJ2-2, with 7 bases identical to TRBD1. The CDR3 spans 15 residues. Trimming cost V 5 bases and J 3 bases; bases outside gene matches: 6. The germline V gene has CDR1 SGHNT and CDR2 YENEEA. The CDR3 DNA follows: TGTGCCAGCAGCCCCCACAGGGGAGACACCGGGGAGCTGTTTTTT. Its protein is CASSPHRGDTGELFF.